This TCR beta chain came from a study of cytomegalovirus exposure and HLA in healthy donors. General observations from the study: The TCR clusters that emerged in the first cohort tended, a later analysis found, to co-occur in the 120 or so validation repertoires. High sensitivity and specificity were reportedly achieved when the classifier diagnosed cytomegalovirus status.

Assay used: immunoSEQ multiplex PCR; TCRdb lists only in-frame clones, some missing. The table lists about 240,000 clones, about 83% of them singletons, with 2.6% in the top ten. This CDR3 is 14 amino acids long. Germline V gives CDR1 MNHNS, CDR2 SASEGT. Trimming removed 3 bases from V and 5 bases from J, with 13 bases in between. Note on this clone: Its antigen is still unknown.

V is TRBV6-1 and J is TRBJ2-5, with D possibly matching TRBD1 (5 bases). The source of this sequence is a man younger than 30 in good health and CMV-seronegative. The sample was PBMCs. CDR3 DNA sequence: TGTGCCAGCAGTGAGGCAGGGCGAGAGGAGACCCAGTACTTC. Translating it yields CASSEAGREETQYF.